These 11 T cell receptor beta chains were all obtained from the same sample, sequenced in a study of low-dose radiotherapy and immunotherapy resistance in tumors. Time point defined: after trial treatment. The treatment denotes: LDRT plus nivolumab, ipilimumab, low-dose cyclophosphamide and aspirin (RACIN trial). Covering alpha and beta chains, TRAV- and TRBV-specific primers were used for the first-strand cDNA. A constant-region primer paired with the V-primer adapter amplified TCRs over approximately 20 PCR cycles. TCRdb re-analysed the reads in MiXCR, keeping a single row per CDR3 protein. The sample records about 35,000 distinct CDR3 sequences, less than 25% being singletons. The sample was PBMCs, taken after low-dose radiotherapy plus immunotherapy. These receptors originate from a female donor with ovarian cancer.

This clonotype was observed at least ten times. This chain links TRBV7-9 with TRBJ2-7; 8 positions match TRBD1. The CDR3 has 14 residues. Germline CDR1 is SEHNR and CDR2 is FQNEAQ (reference sequence). Germline trimming cut 5 bases from V and 1 base from J; bases unmatched to any gene: 4. The CDR3 nucleotides read TGTGCCAGCAGCAAACAGGGGGTTTCCTACGAGCAGTACTTC. Encoded protein: CASSKQGVSYEQYF.

This clonotype occurred once. J is TRBJ2-1 and V is TRBV5-3; TRBD1 aligns across 7 bases. TRBV5-3 is reported as an ORF; its role is uncertain. V trimming: 5 bases; J trimming: 6 bases; junction bases outside the gene matches: 8. This CDR3 is built from 14 residues. CDR3 protein: CARRHDRVPNEQFF. The DNA of the CDR3 is TGTGCCAGAAGACACGACAGGGTCCCCAATGAGCAGTTCTTC.

Ten or more counts support this clonotype. The V and J genes are TRBV28 and TRBJ2-1; 8 bases map to TRBD2. The V gene end was trimmed by 3 bases and the J gene end by 7 bases; junction bases not matched to a gene: 11. In germline, CDR1 is MDHEN, CDR2 SYDVKM. The CDR3 is 16 amino acids. CDR3 coding DNA: TGTGCCAGCAGTTTTAGCGGGACACCACGTCGGAATGAGCAGTTCTTC. Protein: CASSFSGTPRRNEQFF.

This clonotype was detected many times. The J gene is TRBJ1-1, the V gene TRBV29-1; the D is unclear. The germline CDR1 and CDR2 sequences are SQVTM and ANQGSEA. V was cut by 0 bases and J by 5 bases, with 13 bases left in between. CDR3 size: 14 residues. The CDR3 loop reads CSVEERFQWTEAFF. The CDR3 DNA reads TGCAGCGTTGAAGAACGGTTCCAATGGACTGAAGCTTTCTTT.

This clonotype was counted only a few times. The J gene is TRBJ2-2, the V gene TRBV11-1; no clear D gene. The CDR3 covers 14 residues. The ends were cut back, 3 bases at V and 4 bases at J, with 9 bases in the middle. The V gene's germline CDR1 is SGHAT and CDR2 FQDESV (reference sequence). CDR3 in DNA: TGTGCCAGCAGCTTTGGACCCATCACCGGGGAGCTGTTTTTT. Translated, it gives CASSFGPITGELFF.

J is TRBJ2-6 and V is TRBV18, with unresolved D. CDR3 size: 16 residues. V lost 6 bases and J lost 2, with 14 bases in between. Germline V lookup: CDR1 KGHSH, CDR2 LQKENI. The chain's CDR3 is CASSPTWGTGANVLTF. The CDR3 nucleotides read TGTGCCAGCTCGCCTACTTGGGGAACTGGGGCCAACGTCCTGACTTTC.

The chain links TRBV28 to TRBJ2-1; 15 bases are shared with TRBD2. Trimming at V came to 3 bases and at J to 8 bases, leaving 11 bases not matched to a gene. In germline, CDR1 is MDHEN, CDR2 SYDVKM. The CDR3 covers 18 residues. CDR3 in DNA: TGTGCCAGCAGTTTTGGACTAGCGGGAGGGCCATTACTCCATGAGCAGTTCTTC. Protein product: CASSFGLAGGPLLHEQFF.

V and J are TRBV6-6 and TRBJ2-7; 7 nucleotides align to TRBD2. Germline trimming cut 8 bases from V and 3 bases from J; bases unmatched to any gene: 10. This CDR3 comprises 14 residues. Germline V lookup: CDR1 MNHNY, CDR2 SVGAGI (reference sequence). Here the CDR3 DNA reads TGTGCCAGCCAACCTACTAGCGCGGGCTACGAGCAGTACTTC. It yields the protein CASQPTSAGYEQYF.

This clonotype was detected many times. The rearrangement uses TRBV19 and TRBJ2-1; TRBD1 aligns across 7 bases. V lost 9 bases, J lost 4 bases, and 9 bases stayed unmatched. The CDR3 extends over 14 amino acids. CDR1 and CDR2 (germline): LNHDA, SQIVND (reference sequence). CDR3 DNA sequence: TGTGCCAGCGCTCGGGGACAGCCTTACAATGAGCAGTTCTTC. This codes for CASARGQPYNEQFF.

This clonotype was observed a single time. The rearrangement uses TRBV28 and TRBJ2-1; TRBD2 matches at 7 bases. This CDR3 contains 15 residues. The germline CDR1 and CDR2 sequences are MDHEN and SYDVKM. V lost 1 base, J lost 4 bases, and 4 bases stayed unmatched. In DNA form, the CDR3 reads TGTGCCAGCAGTTTATCCCTCGGGGGGTACAATGAGCAGTTCTTC. Residues: CASSLSLGGYNEQFF. Drawing the rest from reference TRBV28 and TRBJ2-1, the complete variable domain is DVKVTQSSRYLVKRTGEKVFLECVQDMDHENMFWYRQDPGLGLRLIYFSYDVKMKEKGDIPEGYSVSREKKERFSLILESASTNQTSMYLCASSLSLGGYNEQFFGPGTRLTVL.

As regards this clonotype: This likely stems from a read error, as it lies one base from a far larger clone. The chain uses TRBV20-1 and TRBJ2-5; possible D gene TRBD2, 7 bases. This CDR3 spans 16 amino acids. V lost 0 bases to trimming and J lost 11 bases, with 25 bases between them. Germline V gene lookup returns CDR1 DFQATT and CDR2 SNEGSKA (reference sequence). The CDR3 loop reads CSARDVAGADYNEQYF. CDR3 bases: TGCAGTGCTAGAGATGTCGCGGGGGCCGACTACAATGAGCAGTACTTC.